The entry that follows covers one TCR beta chain sequence. Its antigen is not identified. The sample belongs to a study of cytomegalovirus exposure and HLA in healthy donors. Overall study findings and caveats: Sequencing probably produced one cluster of sequence variants that were highly shared. Three chains linked to CMV were shown in vitro to be specific for CMV antigens. HLA alleles were associated with 17,000 or so TCR beta sequences in a later analysis at 0.05 false discovery rate.

CDR1 is SGHAT, CDR2 FQNNGV, per germline. V lost 8 bases and J 4 bases, leaving 16 bases between the germline ends. The length of the CDR3 is 14 residues. The PCR employed 60 Vbeta primers together with 13 Jbeta primers. In the original workflow: An analysis that came later counted 80 million or so unique TCR beta chains, approximately 10 million shared. This table comes from immunoSEQ multiplex PCR, and its TCRdb copy is limited to in-frame clones, with some not included. V and J calls plus clone size are reproduced from that table; the DNA served to infer D and trimming. The table shows about 130,000 clones, with 75% to 85% occurring only once.

This TCR was sampled from a man aged 45 to 65 in good health and CMV-seronegative. The source material was PBMCs. The chain has TRBV11-2 and TRBJ2-3; tentatively, D is TRBD2 (6 bases). As DNA, the CDR3 is TGTGCCAGCGGGCTAGCGAATGGCGCAGATACGCAGTATTTT. Protein sequence: CASGLANGADTQYF.